Listed here are 32 T cell receptor beta chains from one sample, sequenced in a study of blood T cell repertoires in COVID-19. Generated by immunoSEQ multiplex PCR, the TCRdb table keeps only in-frame clones and is missing some. This table holds roughly 150,000 clones, less than 90% found once. The sample consisted of peripheral blood. Receptor source: a woman between 65 and 79 years old with acute or convalescent COVID-19.

The genes are TRBV27 and TRBJ1-1; TRBD1 matches at 8 bases. Germline CDR1 and CDR2: MNHEY and SMNVEV (reference sequence). The CDR3 is 16 amino acids. With V trimmed by 8 bases and J by 1 base, 12 bases remained unmatched. The CDR3 DNA reads TGTGCCAGCTCTAACCGCAGGGGGCGCGGGAACACTGAAGCTTTCTTT. Amino acids: CASSNRRGRGNTEAFF.

This chain connects TRBV7-8 to TRBJ1-3; 7 bases are a match to TRBD1. Germline loops: CDR1 SGHVS, CDR2 FQNEAQ. V shed 5 bases and J 3 bases; nucleotides not matched to a gene: 7. The CDR3 totals 15 residues. The CDR3 DNA follows: TGTGCCAGCAGCGCCCAGGGGGTGGGTGGAAACACCATATATTTT. Translating gives CASSAQGVGGNTIYF.

This clone was observed a few times. This chain connects TRBV6-5 to TRBJ1-2; perhaps TRBD1 as D (6 bases). The CDR3 totals 14 residues. Germline V lookup: CDR1 MNHEY, CDR2 SVGAGI. V lost 4 bases and J 3 bases, leaving 12 bases between the germline ends. Here the CDR3 reads CASSWGRTDYGYTF. DNA of the CDR3: TGTGCCAGCAGTTGGGGAAGGACAGACTATGGCTACACCTTC.

This rearrangement joins TRBV6-5 to TRBJ2-2; D unclear. The germline V and J ends were trimmed by 4 bases and 0 bases, with 6 bases remaining between them. The CDR3 spans 14 residues. Germline CDR1 reads MNHEY; CDR2 reads SVGAGI. CDR3: CASSLPANTGELFF. The CDR3 coding sequence is TGTGCCAGCAGTTTACCAGCGAACACCGGGGAGCTGTTTTTT.

This chain joins TRBV19 and TRBJ1-4; TRBD1 might be the D (6 bases). CDR1 and CDR2 from the germline V gene are LNHDA and SQIVND (reference sequence). V was pared by 7 bases and J by 3 bases, with 18 bases between. The length of the CDR3 is 16 residues. CDR3 DNA sequence: TGTGCCAGTACCCCGTGGGGGGGCAAGGCTAATGAAAAACTGTTTTTT. Translating gives CASTPWGGKANEKLFF.

The chain links TRBV28 to TRBJ2-1; 12 positions agree with TRBD2. V dropped 7 bases and J dropped 6; count of bases not matched to a gene: 4. The germline V gene encodes CDR1 MDHEN and CDR2 SYDVKM. The CDR3 runs to 14 residues. In DNA form, the CDR3 reads TGTGCCAGCACCTTGACTAGCGGGGGCAATGAGCAGTTCTTC. Translation gives CASTLTSGGNEQFF.

This clone was seen a few times. This rearrangement joins TRBV5-1 to TRBJ1-2, with D tentatively TRBD1 (6 bases). Germline-derived CDR1 and CDR2 are SGHRS and YFSETQ. Between the trimmed V and J ends, which lost 0 bases and 0 bases, there was a span of 15 bases. CDR3 length: 17 residues. The CDR3 region has the DNA TGCGCCAGCAGCTTGGGAACAGGGATAAAAGCTAACTATGGCTACACCTTC. Its translation is CASSLGTGIKANYGYTF.

The chain joins TRBV19 to TRBJ1-1, with 8 bases aligning to TRBD1. The J segment lost 0 bases and the V segment lost 3 bases, leaving 9 bases of the junction unmatched. Germline V gives CDR1 LNHDA, CDR2 SQIVND (reference sequence). The CDR3 sequence is 17 residues long. As DNA, the CDR3 is TGTGCCAGTAGTATGGGGACAGGAAGACAGATGAACACTGAAGCTTTCTTT. Translated: CASSMGTGRQMNTEAFF.

V and J are TRBV4-1 and TRBJ1-5; 8 nucleotides line up with TRBD1. V was pared by 6 bases and J by 6 bases, with 7 bases of the junction left unmatched. The CDR3 consists of 14 residues. Per germline, CDR1 MGHRA and CDR2 YSYEKL. The CDR3 region is CASSSDRGGQPQHF. The CDR3 bases are TGCGCCAGCAGTTCCGACAGGGGAGGTCAGCCCCAGCATTTT.

This clone was recorded once. The chain couples TRBV11-2 to TRBJ2-5; TRBD2 agrees at 15 bases. Looked up from germline, CDR1 is SGHAT and CDR2 is FQNNGV. The CDR3 extends over 18 amino acids. J gave up 3 bases and V 1 base, and 6 bases lay outside the gene matches. The DNA of the CDR3 is TGTGCCAGCAGCTTAGCGCCGGGACTAGCGGGGGGAAAAGAGACCCAGTACTTC. Protein: CASSLAPGLAGGKETQYF.

This clone was seen only once. DNA for the CDR3: TGCGCCAGCAGCTTGTCGGGGATTGATACCGGGGAGCTGTTTTTT. It translates to CASSLSGIDTGELFF. The chain links TRBV5-1 to TRBJ2-2; tentative D call: TRBD2 (5 bases). This CDR3 has 15 amino acids. V lost 1 base to trimming and J lost 5 bases, with 12 bases between them. CDR1 SGHRS and CDR2 YFSETQ come from the germline V gene.

The rearrangement uses TRBV6-5 and TRBJ2-3; unclear D gene. V lost 2 bases, J lost 0 bases, and 6 bases lay in between. Germline V gives CDR1 MNHEY, CDR2 SVGAGI. This CDR3 spans 14 amino acids. The CDR3 DNA follows: TGTGCCAGCAGTTACGGGCAGAGCACAGATACGCAGTATTTT. This gives the protein CASSYGQSTDTQYF.

The V gene is TRBV18, the J gene TRBJ1-1, with a weak D call TRBD1 (5 bases). V lost 4 bases to trimming and J lost 4 bases, with 13 bases between them. Per germline, CDR1 KGHSH and CDR2 LQKENI. The CDR3 is made up of 14 amino acids. The CDR3 sequence: CASSQGWGGTEAFF. CDR3 in DNA: TGTGCCAGCTCACAAGGGTGGGGGGGCACTGAAGCTTTCTTT.

The gene calls are TRBV5-1 and TRBJ1-4; D uncertain. The CDR3 sequence is 15 residues long. V was shortened by 4 bases and J by 6 bases, with 16 bases between the two germline ends. Germline CDR1 and CDR2: SGHRS and YFSETQ. The DNA of the CDR3 is TGCGCCAGCAGCCGGGGTATAACTCGGGATGAAAAACTGTTTTTT. Residues: CASSRGITRDEKLFF.

The table lists this clone with a count of one. The V gene is TRBV19, the J gene TRBJ2-3; the D gene is possibly TRBD2 (5 bases). CDR1 and CDR2 from the germline V gene are LNHDA and SQIVND (reference sequence). Trimming pared 3 bases from V and 0 bases from J, leaving 13 bases between. The CDR3 has 16 residues. The DNA for the CDR3 is TGTGCCAGTAGTATTGAGTACTGGACTAGCACAGATACGCAGTATTTT. This gives the protein CASSIEYWTSTDTQYF.

The rearrangement joins TRBV19 to TRBJ1-5; 8 bases agree with TRBD1. The J segment lost 1 base and the V segment lost 4 bases, leaving 6 bases of the junction unmatched. Germline V gene data show CDR1 as LNHDA and CDR2 as SQIVND (reference sequence). This CDR3 has 16 amino acids. The CDR3 region has the DNA TGTGCCAGTAGTAGAGTTGACAGGGGAAGCAATCAGCCCCAGCATTTT. Protein: CASSRVDRGSNQPQHF.

This clone occurred once. The V call is TRBV11-2, the J call TRBJ1-3, with 7 positions matching TRBD1. J gave up 3 bases and V 11 bases, and 7 bases lay outside the gene matches. Per germline, CDR1 SGHAT and CDR2 FQNNGV. The length of the CDR3 is 13 residues. CDR3 nucleotide sequence: TGTGCCGGTCAACAGGGGAGTGGAAACACCATATATTTT. Translated: CAGQQGSGNTIYF.

The V gene is TRBV5-1, the J gene TRBJ2-5; D call uncertain. This CDR3 comprises 14 residues. Trimming left V 4 bases short and J 4 bases short, with 14 bases between. Germline V gene sequence: CDR1 SGHRS, CDR2 YFSETQ. Here the CDR3 reads CASSQVERGETQYF. As DNA, the CDR3 is TGCGCCAGCAGCCAGGTTGAACGTGGAGAGACCCAGTACTTC.

The chain carries TRBV6-2 or TRBV6-3 and TRBJ1-2; 7 bases map to TRBD1. The J segment lost 2 bases and the V segment lost 0 bases, leaving 9 bases of the junction unmatched. CDR1 MNHEY and CDR2 SVGEGT come from the germline V gene. The CDR3 totals 17 residues. The CDR3 DNA sequence: TGTGCCAGCAGTTACTCGATCTCTACAGGGGTAAACTATGGCTACACCTTC. This translates into CASSYSISTGVNYGYTF.

The rearrangement uses TRBV6-5 and TRBJ1-5, with 7 bases aligning to TRBD1. Germline loops: CDR1 MNHEY, CDR2 SVGAGI. This CDR3 has 15 amino acids. The V segment lost 8 bases and the J segment 4 bases; nucleotides outside the gene matches: 11. The CDR3 region has the DNA TGTGCCAGCCTTGAAACAGGGGCGAGGAATCAGCCCCAGCATTTT. It encodes CASLETGARNQPQHF.

The chain combines TRBV5-6 with TRBJ1-5; D ambiguous. Germline V gene data show CDR1 as SGHDT and CDR2 as YYEEEE. V lost 0 bases and J lost 4, with 11 bases in between. This CDR3 region has 15 residues. For the CDR3, the DNA is TGTGCCAGCAGCTTGGCCTTGAGCAGGAATCAGCCCCAGCATTTT. Translating it yields CASSLALSRNQPQHF.

The CDR3 DNA reads TGTGCCAGCAGCTTTAGACTGGGACAGTTTAATGAAAAACTGTTTTTT. This encodes CASSFRLGQFNEKLFF. The chain links TRBV11-2 to TRBJ1-4, with TRBD1 matching 7 bases. This CDR3 spans 16 amino acids. The germline CDR1 and CDR2 sequences are SGHAT and FQNNGV. Trimming took 3 bases from V and 4 from J; bases not matched to a gene: 8.

The V call is TRBV5-1, the J call TRBJ1-2, with 7 positions matching TRBD1. CDR3 length: 12 residues. In germline, CDR1 is SGHRS, CDR2 YFSETQ. J lost 8 bases, V lost 3 bases, and 4 bases had no gene match. For the CDR3, the DNA is TGCGCCAGCAGCTACGACAGGGCGGGCTACACCTTC. It yields the protein CASSYDRAGYTF.

V is TRBV11-2 and J is TRBJ2-2; D perhaps matches TRBD2 (5 bases). Germline assignment: CDR1 SGHAT and CDR2 FQNNGV. Trimming removed 2 bases from V and 4 bases from J, with 11 bases in between. The CDR3 extends over 15 amino acids. The CDR3 nucleotides are TGTGCCAGCAGCTTACTCGGGGAGATCACCGGGGAGCTGTTTTTT. Translated, it gives CASSLLGEITGELFF.

This clone was observed a handful of times. The V call is TRBV11-2, the J call TRBJ1-6; weak D call: TRBD1 (6 bases). The CDR3 totals 19 residues. Germline values: CDR1 SGHAT, CDR2 FQNNGV. Trimming pared 1 base from V and 10 bases from J, leaving 26 bases between. The CDR3 sequence is CASSLVASGFGGPGSPLHF. CDR3 DNA: TGTGCCAGCAGCTTAGTTGCCTCGGGTTTCGGGGGGCCAGGGTCACCCCTCCACTTT.

The chain couples TRBV7-9 to TRBJ1-4, with a possible D match to TRBD1 (6 bases). The CDR3 totals 16 residues. Germline V gives CDR1 SEHNR, CDR2 FQNEAQ (reference sequence). The V and J ends lost 1 base and 4 bases respectively, with 13 bases between them. CDR3 sequence: CASSLGRTENNEKLFF. The CDR3 DNA reads as TGTGCCAGCAGCTTAGGACGGACAGAAAATAATGAAAAACTGTTTTTT. The variable domain in full, with the rest retrieved from reference TRBV7-9 and TRBJ1-4, is DTGVSQNPRHKITKRGQNVTFRCDPISEHNRLYWYRQTLGQGPEFLTYFQNEAQLEKSRLLSDRFSAERPKGSFSTLEIQRTEQGDSAMYLCASSLGRTENNEKLFFGSGTQLSVL.

The chain combines TRBV4-3 with TRBJ1-5, with TRBD1 matching 7 bases. The CDR3 is 17 residues long. Per the germline V gene, CDR1 is LGHNA and CDR2 is YSLEER. The V segment lost 0 bases and the J segment 4 bases; nucleotides outside the gene matches: 9. The CDR3, as DNA: TGCGCCAGCAGCCAAGATTTGAGGACAGGAGGAAATCAGCCCCAGCATTTT. It encodes CASSQDLRTGGNQPQHF.

This chain uses TRBV14 with TRBJ1-4, with no clear D. V was clipped by 3 bases and J by 5 bases, with 10 bases between them. CDR3 length equals 14 residues. Looked up from germline, CDR1 is SGHDN and CDR2 is FVKESK. The CDR3 nucleotides are TGTGCCAGCAGCCAGCGCAGGCAAAATGAAAAACTGTTTTTT. This sequence encodes CASSQRRQNEKLFF.

The chain is built from TRBV7-2 and TRBJ1-4, with TRBD1 matching 8 bases. The germline gives CDR1 SGHTA, CDR2 FQGNSA. The CDR3 loop spans 16 amino acids. Trimming at V came to 3 bases and at J to 2 bases, leaving 5 bases not matched to a gene. CDR3 sequence: CASSLGRGLTNEKLFF. CDR3 coding DNA: TGTGCCAGCAGCTTGGGCAGGGGGCTTACTAATGAAAAACTGTTTTTT.

As DNA, the CDR3 is TGTGCCAGCAGTGACCGGGACAGGGGAGGCACCGGGGAGCTGTTTTTT. Translation gives CASSDRDRGGTGELFF. This chain connects TRBV5-4 to TRBJ2-2; TRBD1 matches at 10 bases. The junction had 8 bases not matched to a gene; V was cut back by 5 bases and J by 4 bases. Germline V gene lookup returns CDR1 SGHNT and CDR2 YYREEE (reference sequence). The CDR3 extends over 16 amino acids. The variable domain in full, with the rest retrieved from reference TRBV5-4 and TRBJ2-2, is ETGVTQSPTHLIKTRGQQVTLRCSSQSGHNTVSWYQQALGQGPQFIFQYYREEENGRGNFPPRFSGLQFPNYSSELNVNALELDDSALYLCASSDRDRGGTGELFFGEGSRLTVL.

The rearrangement uses TRBV7-8 and TRBJ1-5; a possible D gene is TRBD1 (5 bases). CDR1 and CDR2 from the germline V gene are SGHVS and FQNEAQ. V was trimmed by 2 bases and J by 5 bases, leaving 16 bases between them. The CDR3 has 16 amino acids. CDR3 in DNA: TGTGCCAGCAGCTTACAGAGTTGGCAGGGCGATCAGCCCCAGCATTTT. Translation gives CASSLQSWQGDQPQHF. Variable domain in full (rest from reference TRBV7-8 and TRBJ1-5): GAGVSQSPRYKVAKRGQDVALRCDPISGHVSLFWYQQALGQGPEFLTYFQNEAQLDKSGLPSDRFFAERPEGSVSTLKIQRTQQEDSAVYLCASSLQSWQGDQPQHFGDGTRLSIL.

The J gene is TRBJ2-3, the V gene TRBV7-6, with 9 bases fitting TRBD2. This CDR3 has 16 residues. V lost 0 bases to trimming and J lost 1 base; unmatched junction nucleotides: 2. CDR1 is SGHVS, CDR2 FNYEAQ, per germline. CDR3 sequence: CASSLARTSGTDTQYF. For the CDR3, the DNA is TGTGCCAGCAGCTTAGCCCGGACTAGCGGCACAGATACGCAGTATTTT.